What follows is one T cell receptor beta chain and its context. What it binds is not known. This sample stems from a study of a mutant IDH1 vaccine in newly diagnosed glioma. As for the study in general: Treated patients were roughly 60% male, 37.5% female, mean age about 41 years. Most had both radiotherapy and temozolomide beforehand; others had only one. The study, taken as a whole, reports: Pseudoprogression showed no apparent link to changes in top peripheral T cell clonotypes.

Time point: baseline, week 1 (first vaccination visit). As for treatment: pre-vaccination baseline after standard-of-care therapy. There were new WHO grade 3 or 4 astrocytomas in the donors, and these were IDH1-mutant and ATRX-lost. TCRdb keeps only in-frame clones here, not all; method: immunoSEQ multiplex PCR. This sample has about 67,000 clones; approximately 82% occur once, and the top ten carry approximately 4.5%. Trimming took 3 bases from V and 8 from J; bases not matched to a gene: 8. The CDR3 is 15 amino acids. Germline loops: CDR1 SGHTA, CDR2 FQGNSA. The receptor was isolated from a woman aged 18 to 35 with glioma. Some clones in this sample may be carry-over from other donors' samples. Specimen: peripheral blood mononuclear cells (PBMCs), collected from a glioma patient treated with radiotherapy, temozolomide or both. The gene calls are TRBV7-2 and TRBJ2-1, with 9 bases that match TRBD2. CDR3 coding DNA: TGTGCCAGCAGCTTGACTAGCGGAGGGCGGTATGAGCAGTTCTTC. It codes for CASSLTSGGRYEQFF.